This TCR beta chain was obtained from a study of beta chain features in type 1 diabetes (dated by TCRdb to the late 2010s). Describing the broader study: Mean age, gender distribution, total cell number and subset yield did not differ between patients and healthy donors. In the study, recently diagnosed type 1 diabetes patients and matched healthy donors were compared on the TCRB repertoires of their sorted circulating CD4+ T cell subsets. A total of 100 million to 110 million sorted cells were examined across all samples, and a strong correlation was observed between cell number per subset and RNA yield. Whereas all 28 donors provided naive and central memory subsets, regulatory and stem cell-like memory subsets were isolated from just 8 patients and about 8 healthy donors.

On the study overall, not on this receptor specifically: Because cDNA rather than genomic DNA was sequenced, highly expressing activated cells could have been over-represented, although no difference in activation and CD3 levels was found between groups. Type 1 diabetes patients showed a moderate but significant shortening of TCRB CDR3 length in all four CD4+ subsets. PCR may preferentially amplify shorter templates, but because patient and control samples were amplified and corrected together, any resulting skew would affect both groups equally. At VDJ recombination sites, patients with type 1 diabetes made fewer insertions and deleted more nucleotides, a pattern implying thymic rearrangement abnormalities. Only small numbers of individuals were included in the HLA sub-analyses, which left unresolved whether HLA type had any influence on TCRB rearrangement. Naive, central memory and regulatory TCRB repertoires appeared more similar among patients than among healthy donors.

Reading from cysteine to phenylalanine, the CDR3 counts 16 amino acids. Just the 48-base CDR3 DNA is kept, in frame starting at base 1. Compared with germline, V lacks 2 bases and J lacks 7 bases; bases without a gene match: 9. CDR1 and CDR2 are drawn from the germline V gene: SGDLS, YYNGEE. In its sample, this clone was seen a few times. Its antigen is unknown. No qualities accompany the bases; no much larger clone lies one base away. From each donor, a single peripheral blood sample of roughly 0.11 L on average was drawn into heparinised tubes. A BD FACSAria II and a panel including CD45RO, CCR7, CD25, CD127, CD95 and CD27 were used to sort naive, central memory, regulatory and stem cell-like memory CD4+ T cells. All sorted populations exceeded 95% purity. PBMCs were separated immediately by Lymphoprep density gradient centrifugation and were stained directly, without being cultured. So that batch effects would be minimized, each experiment stained and sorted samples in pairs, pairing one healthy donor with one patient.

The entire isolated RNA was reverse transcribed using the High Capacity cDNA Reverse Transcription Kit, and thus expressed TCRB transcripts were sequenced. Deep immunoSEQ sequencing was applied to naive, central memory and regulatory T cell samples, giving an average of around 3.4 million total reads per sample. Sorted cells were lysed in RLT buffer, and RNA was extracted using DNase-treated RNeasy Micro or Mini kits according to cell number. To prevent cross-contamination, each cell subset was processed individually, whereas patient and healthy donor samples were processed jointly. TCRB sequences were amplified from cDNA with the immunoSEQ multiplex PCR, producing 87-bp fragments spanning the CDR3 region. The amplicons were sequenced using the Illumina HiSeq platform. Concerning the study's data processing: Synthetic template baselines were used to correct PCR bias computationally, reads within Hamming distance 2 were collapsed together, and singletons that could not be merged were discarded. Reads were aligned against IMGT to assign V, D and J genes, CDR3 length and insertions or deletions at six rearrangement sites. Clonotype counts were normalized to sorted cell number within each subset before computing true diversity and Gini coefficients with the tcR R package. Repertoire sharing was quantified using the overlap coefficient calculated on TCRB nucleotide sequences. Out-of-frame TCRB sequences from naive cells were analyzed to stand in for the pre-selection repertoire. Held by TCRdb, this immuneACCESS table contains in-frame sequences only and omits some clones. Under half of the omission traces to an unresolved V gene where checked; the cause of the rest is unknown. The V and J calls and the clone size are those of that table, but D and trimming were determined from the DNA. The sample contains about 410,000 clones, approximately 15% of them found a single time. The ten largest clones take up 0.035% to 0.04% of the sample.

The TCR comes from a man aged 25-45 years in good health. Sequencing was done on a sample of naive CD4+ T cells from blood. The sample's cell subset or site label is to be understood as: true naive CD4+ T cells. The chain couples TRBV9 to TRBJ2-3, with 11 central nucleotides matching TRBD2. For the CDR3, the sequence is CASSVVLAGGPNTQYF. In nucleotide form, the sequence is TGTGCCAGCAGCGTGGTTCTAGCGGGAGGCCCGAATACGCAGTATTTT.